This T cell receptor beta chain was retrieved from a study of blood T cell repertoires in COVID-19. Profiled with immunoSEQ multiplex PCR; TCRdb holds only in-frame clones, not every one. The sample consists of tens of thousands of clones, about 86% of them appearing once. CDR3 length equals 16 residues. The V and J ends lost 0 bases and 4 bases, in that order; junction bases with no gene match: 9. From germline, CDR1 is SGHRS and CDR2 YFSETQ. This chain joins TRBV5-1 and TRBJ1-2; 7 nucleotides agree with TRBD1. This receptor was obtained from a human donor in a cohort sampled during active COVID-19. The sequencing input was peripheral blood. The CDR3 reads CASSLDGTVLRYGYTF. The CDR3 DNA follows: TGCGCCAGCAGCTTGGACGGGACAGTTCTTCGCTATGGCTACACCTTC.